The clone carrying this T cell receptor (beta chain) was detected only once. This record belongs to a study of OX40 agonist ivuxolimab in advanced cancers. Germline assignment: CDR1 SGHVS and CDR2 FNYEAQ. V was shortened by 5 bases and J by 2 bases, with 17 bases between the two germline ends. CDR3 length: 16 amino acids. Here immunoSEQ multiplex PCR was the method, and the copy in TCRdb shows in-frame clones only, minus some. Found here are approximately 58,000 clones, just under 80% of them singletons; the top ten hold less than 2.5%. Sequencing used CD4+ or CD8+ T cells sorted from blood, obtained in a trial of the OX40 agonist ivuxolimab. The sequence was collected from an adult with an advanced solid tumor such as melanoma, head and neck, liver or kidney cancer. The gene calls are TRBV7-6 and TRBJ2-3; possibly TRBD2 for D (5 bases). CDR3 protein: CASSKNSGPSTDTQYF. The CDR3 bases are TGTGCCAGCAGCAAAAACAGCGGTCCTTCCACAGATACGCAGTATTTT.